The rows below give T cell receptor beta chains drawn from one sample of a study of PD-L1 blockade in urothelial cancer. Sequenced by immunoSEQ multiplex PCR; TCRdb stores in-frame clones only, minus some. This sample has 130,000 or so clones, with 65% to 85% found just once. The material sequenced was PBMCs, taken around atezolizumab (anti-PD-L1) treatment. The receptors here all came from a man aged 50-60 years with urothelial cancer. The CDR3 runs from the conserved cysteine through the conserved F or W. A D gene is named only where the DNA matches it firmly. The size entry is marked missing in some rows and otherwise reads once, few, many or a size class.

J,V,D,size,DNA,CDR3
TRBJ2-7,TRBV27,-,-,TGTGCCAGCCGACGGCCTCCGGGTGACGAGCAGTACTTC,CASRRPPGDEQYF
TRBJ2-3,TRBV7-9,TRBD2,-,TGTGCCAGCAGCTTAGATTATTTAGCGGGAGGGCCCGTTGGGCAGTATTTT,CASSLDYLAGGPVGQYF
TRBJ2-2,TRBV5-5,TRBD1,-,TGTGCCAGCAGTTACCGTATCCGACAGGGGCCAAAGGGCGGGGAGCTGTTTTTT,CASSYRIRQGPKGGELFF
TRBJ2-1,TRBV30,TRBD2,-,TGTGCCTGGAGTGGGGGGAGGACTAGCGGGAGTTCCGCCTACAATGAGCAGTTCTTC,CAWSGGRTSGSSAYNEQFF
TRBJ1-1,TRBV28,-,many,TGTGCCAGCAGGACAGGAGTTTTAGGGAATGAAGCTTTCTTT,CASRTGVLGNEAFF
TRBJ2-3,TRBV30,TRBD2,-,TGTGCCTGGAGGATTAGCGGGAGTACAGATACGCAGTATTTT,CAWRISGSTDTQYF
TRBJ1-3,TRBV10-3,-,-,TGTGCCATCATCACGACAGGAGCCTCTGGAAACACCATATATTTT,CAIITTGASGNTIYF
TRBJ1-1,TRBV7-2,-,-,TGTGCCAGCAGCTTACTGGGGTCCGTCGAGGGTACTGAAGCTTTCTTT,CASSLLGSVEGTEAFF
TRBJ2-7,TRBV6-1,-,-,TGTGCCAGCAGTGGACCCGGGTGGTACGAGCAGTACTTC,CASSGPGWYEQYF
TRBJ2-1,TRBV27,-,-,TGTGCCAGCAGACTCGGGTTCCGCTCCTACAATGAGCAGTTCTTC,CASRLGFRSYNEQFF
TRBJ2-3,TRBV7-3,TRBD2,-,TGTGCCAGCAGCTCGACCGGGACTAGCGGTCCCACAGATACGCAGTATTTT,CASSSTGTSGPTDTQYF
TRBJ2-2,TRBV6-1,TRBD1,-,TGTGCCAGCAGTGGTCCCACAGGGGGCAGTACCGGGGAGCTGTTTTTT,CASSGPTGGSTGELFF
TRBJ2-1,TRBV7-2,TRBD2,-,TGTGCCAGCGTCCAAGGACTAGCGGGAGGGCGAGGGAATGAGCAGTTCTTC,CASVQGLAGGRGNEQFF
TRBJ2-1,TRBV11-2,TRBD1,-,TGTGCCAGCTCCTCGGACAGGGGACCTCACAATGAGCAGTTCTTC,CASSSDRGPHNEQFF
TRBJ1-5,TRBV19,TRBD1,-,TGTGCCAGTAATTCCGCTAGGGACAGGGGTCCCAATCAGCCCCAGCATTTT,CASNSARDRGPNQPQHF
TRBJ2-1,TRBV4-2,-,few,TGTGCCAGCAGCCAAGAGTTGGTCGGGGGATCATACAATGAGCAGTTCTTC,CASSQELVGGSYNEQFF
TRBJ2-7,TRBV30,-,-,TGTGCCTGGAGAAGGGAAGCGGGCTACGAGCAGTACTTC,CAWRREAGYEQYF
TRBJ1-1,TRBV13,TRBD1,-,TGTGCCAGCAGCTTAGGACAGGGGGACACTGAAGCTTTCTTT,CASSLGQGDTEAFF
TRBJ2-7,TRBV21-1,-,-,TGTGCCAGCAGCAAAGTTGGTCTCGGGTACGAGCAGTACTTC,CASSKVGLGYEQYF
TRBJ1-3,TRBV15,-,-,TGTGCCACCAGCAGAGACGTTGCGGTCAACTCTGGAAACACCATATATTTT,CATSRDVAVNSGNTIYF
TRBJ2-7,TRBV27,TRBD1,-,TGTGCCAGCAGACTCCAGGGGGCATCCTACGAGCAGTACTTC,CASRLQGASYEQYF
TRBJ2-3,TRBV15,-,-,TGTGCCACCAGCAGAGCCTTCACAGATACGCAGTATTTT,CATSRAFTDTQYF
TRBJ1-5,TRBV6-4,TRBD1,-,TGTGCCAGCGCCGGACAGGGTACGGGGGACGGAGAGCCCCAGCATTTT,CASAGQGTGDGEPQHF
TRBJ1-3,TRBV2,-,once,TGTGCCCATTCACAGAGCTCTGGAAACACCATATATTTT,CAHSQSSGNTIYF
TRBJ2-1,TRBV19,TRBD1,-,TGTGCCACTCGCGATGGGACAGGGTCATTCTTC,CATRDGTGSFF
TRBJ2-1,TRBV5-1,-,-,TGCGCCAGCAGCTCTGGGCCCTTCACCAACAATGAGCAGTTCTTC,CASSSGPFTNNEQFF
TRBJ2-7,TRBV2,-,-,TGTGCCAGCAGCCCCGGACTGACCTACGAGCAGTACTTC,CASSPGLTYEQYF
TRBJ2-1,TRBV7-9,TRBD2,-,TGTGCCAGCAGCTTTCGACGCCTAGCGGGAGTGGACATCAATGAGCAGTTCTTC,CASSFRRLAGVDINEQFF
TRBJ2-1,TRBV14,TRBD2,-,TGTGCCAGCAGCCAAGCCCTCACTAGCGGAGCGTTAAATGAGCAGTTCTTC,CASSQALTSGALNEQFF
TRBJ2-7,TRBV7-6,TRBD2,-,TGTGCCAGCAGCTTAGATGGGACTAGCGGGAGGCACGAGCAGTACTTC,CASSLDGTSGRHEQYF
TRBJ2-4,TRBV28,-,-,TGTGCCAGCGGGAGGCCCCTGGGGGACATTCAGTACTTC,CASGRPLGDIQYF
TRBJ1-6,TRBV6-1,TRBD1,few,TGTGCCAGCAGTGCCTCACGGACAGGGCCAAATTCACCCCTCCACTTT,CASSASRTGPNSPLHF
TRBJ2-1,TRBV7-2,TRBD2,-,TGTGCCAGCAGCCCCGAAGTCGGGAGGGCCAGTGAGCAGTTCTTC,CASSPEVGRASEQFF
TRBJ2-1,TRBV6-5,TRBD2,-,TGTGCCAGCGGGGGATGGACTAGCGGAAACAATGAGCAGTTCTTC,CASGGWTSGNNEQFF
TRBJ2-2,TRBV5-4,TRBD2,-,TGTGCCAGCAGCTTGAAAGCGGGAGAGTACACCGGGGAGCTGTTTTTT,CASSLKAGEYTGELFF
TRBJ2-5,TRBV19,TRBD1,once,TGTGCCAGTAGTGACCGACAGGGGGCTTGGGAGACCCAGTACTTC,CASSDRQGAWETQYF
TRBJ2-1,TRBV11-3,TRBD2,-,TGTGCCAGCAGCATACTAGCTCCTGGGACTAGCGGGACCAATGAGCAGTTCTTC,CASSILAPGTSGTNEQFF
TRBJ2-3,TRBV4-1,TRBD2,-,TGCGCCAGCAGTATCGGGACTAGCGGGAGATTGGATACGCAGTATTTT,CASSIGTSGRLDTQYF
TRBJ1-5,TRBV19,TRBD1,-,TGTGCCAGTAGTATTCGGACAGGGATTAACAATCAGCCCCAGCATTTT,CASSIRTGINNQPQHF
TRBJ2-7,TRBV28,-,-,TGTGCCAGCAGGGGGGGGACAGGTTTTCGGGTGCAGTACTTC,CASRGGTGFRVQYF
TRBJ2-7,TRBV18,-,-,TGTGCCAGCTCACCTACCGGGAACTACGAGCAGTACTTC,CASSPTGNYEQYF
TRBJ1-1,TRBV18,TRBD1,-,TGTGCCAGCTCACCGGGACAGGGGGTGAGAGAAGCTTTCTTT,CASSPGQGVREAFF
TRBJ2-5,TRBV5-1,TRBD2,-,TGCGCCAGCAGCCTTTCCGGGACTAGCCGAGAGACCCAGTACTTC,CASSLSGTSRETQYF
TRBJ2-7,TRBV6-4,-,-,TGTGCCAGCATTCGACATTATCACGAGCAGTACTTC,CASIRHYHEQYF
TRBJ2-1,TRBV11-2,-,-,TGTGCCAGCAGCCCGCGCCTAAGCTCCTACAATGAGCAGTTCTTC,CASSPRLSSYNEQFF
TRBJ1-5,TRBV30,-,-,TGTGCCTGGAGTGTCCGGGCCACAGGATCCCAGCATTTT,CAWSVRATGSQHF
TRBJ1-5,TRBV27,-,-,TGTGCCAGCAGTTTACCCCCCCTTCCCCAGCATTTT,CASSLPPLPQHF
TRBJ2-2,TRBV6-4,TRBD1,-,TGTGCCAGCAGTGAGGGACAGGACACCGGGGAGCTGTTTTTT,CASSEGQDTGELFF
TRBJ2-5,TRBV7-9,TRBD2,-,TGTGCCAGCAGCTTCGGACTAGCGGACCTCCAAGAGACCCAGTACTTC,CASSFGLADLQETQYF
TRBJ1-5,TRBV7-2,-,-,TGTGCCAGCAGCTCCCTGCAGGGAGGTAGTAATCAGCCCCAGCATTTT,CASSSLQGGSNQPQHF